The 14 T cell receptor beta chains reported below all come from one sample, sequenced in a study of cytomegalovirus exposure and HLA in healthy donors. PCR amplification relied on 60 Vbeta primers (plus 13 Jbeta primers). Assay: immunoSEQ multiplex PCR; the TCRdb copy retains only in-frame clones and omits some. The data hold about 120,000 clones, with 65% observed a single time. The sequencing sample was made of PBMCs. Receptors originate from a woman aged 35 to 49 in good health and CMV-seropositive.

This sequence joins TRBV7-6 and TRBJ1-1; a weak D match, TRBD1 (5 bases). This CDR3 comprises 15 residues. V was clipped by 5 bases and J by 2 bases, with 15 bases between them. Looked up from germline, CDR1 is SGHVS and CDR2 is FNYEAQ. The CDR3 protein is CASSPRQSLNTEAFF. CDR3 nucleotide sequence: TGTGCCAGCAGCCCTCGACAGTCTCTTAACACTGAAGCTTTCTTT.

This clone was seen only once. The chain is built from TRBV27 and TRBJ2-7, with 8 nucleotides matching TRBD2. Germline V gene sequence: CDR1 MNHEY, CDR2 SMNVEV (reference sequence). The CDR3 runs 14 residues. Trimming removed 5 bases from V and 3 bases from J; junction bases left unmatched: 6. The CDR3 loop reads CASSRAGAVYEQYF. CDR3 in DNA: TGTGCCAGCAGTCGAGCGGGAGCGGTCTACGAGCAGTACTTC.

The chain is built from TRBV6-5 and TRBJ2-5; a weak D match, TRBD1 (6 bases). The closer fit of TRBJ2-7 to the DNA end suggests the J call may be wrong. This CDR3 region has 16 residues. The germline V gene encodes CDR1 MNHEY and CDR2 SVGAGI. The CDR3 bases are TGTGCCAGCAGTTACTCAGCCGACAGGTTCTCCTACGAGCAGTACTTC. It codes for CASSYSADRFSYEQYF.

In regard to this clone: One end of the junction does not line up with germline, which may come from a read error. The V gene is TRBV6-5, the J gene TRBJ1-2, with a tentative D call TRBD1 (5 bases). Per germline, CDR1 MNHEY and CDR2 SVGAGI. The CDR3 totals 14 residues. The CDR3 nucleotides read TGTGCCAGCAGTTCCCCCGTGCAGGGCCCGCCTATCCACTTC. As protein: CASSSPVQGPPIHF.

V usage is TRBV18 and J usage is TRBJ1-1, with D possibly being TRBD1 (6 bases). Germline V gene sequence: CDR1 KGHSH, CDR2 LQKENI. V lost 6 bases to trimming and J lost 7 bases, with 21 bases between them. The CDR3 totals 15 residues. The CDR3 DNA is TGTGCCAGCTCCTCGGACATCTTAAGGGGGAGTGAAGCTTTCTTT. Translated: CASSSDILRGSEAFF.

This clone was recorded a few times. V and J are TRBV29-1 and TRBJ1-2; the D is unclear. This CDR3 contains 12 residues. Germline CDR1 and CDR2: SQVTM and ANQGSEA. The V end lost 6 bases, the J end lost 6 bases, and 14 bases lay between the germline ends. The CDR3 DNA reads as TGCAGCGTGCCGGGAGCCTCGAATGGCTACACCTTC. Translated, it gives CSVPGASNGYTF.

The chain joins TRBV27 to TRBJ2-2, with 11 bases matching TRBD2. Germline CDR1 MNHEY, CDR2 SMNVEV (reference sequence). The V and J ends lost 0 bases and 6 bases, in that order; junction bases with no gene match: 9. The CDR3 length is 18 residues. The DNA of the CDR3 is TGTGCCAGCAGTTTATCCGTTACTAGCGGGAGATGGGCCGGGGAGCTGTTTTTT. Its protein product is CASSLSVTSGRWAGELFF.

This clone was picked up a small number of times. The CDR3 sequence: CSVEDLRGASDEQYF. CDR3 nucleotide sequence: TGCAGCGTTGAAGATCTTCGGGGGGCAAGTGACGAGCAGTACTTC. J is TRBJ2-5 and V is TRBV29-1, with a possible D match to TRBD2 (7 bases). Judging by the DNA end, TRBJ2-7 fits better; the J call may be wrong. Germline CDR1 SQVTM, CDR2 ANQGSEA. This CDR3 spans 15 amino acids.

The chain couples TRBV5-6 to TRBJ2-3; D possibly corresponds to TRBD2 (5 bases). The CDR3 consists of 14 residues. CDR1 and CDR2 (germline): SGHDT, YYEEEE. Trimming left V 1 base short and J 2 bases short, with 8 bases between. CDR3 nucleotides: TGTGCCAGCAGCTTGAGCGGATACACAGATACGCAGTATTTT. Its protein product is CASSLSGYTDTQYF.

This chain connects TRBV15 to TRBJ1-2, with TRBD1 matching over 7 bases. The germline V gene encodes CDR1 LNHNV and CDR2 YYDKDF (reference sequence). The CDR3 is 13 residues long. The trim removed 8 bases at V and 3 bases at J, leaving 6 bases unmatched. The CDR3 DNA follows: TGTGCCACCTCGACAGGGCTTCACTATGGCTACACCTTC. Residues: CATSTGLHYGYTF.

The chain combines TRBV7-3 with TRBJ2-1, with 12 nucleotides matching TRBD1. CDR1 is SGHTA, CDR2 FQGTGA, per germline. This CDR3 spans 14 amino acids. The V segment lost 2 bases and the J segment 9 bases; nucleotides outside the gene matches: 2. This chain's CDR3 is CASSLGTGGLEQFF. For the CDR3, the DNA is TGTGCCAGCAGCTTAGGGACAGGGGGCCTTGAGCAGTTCTTC.

This chain connects TRBV11-2 to TRBJ2-3, with 8 bases matching TRBD2. The CDR3 consists of 13 residues. Germline V gene data show CDR1 as SGHAT and CDR2 as FQNNGV. V trimming: 3 bases; J trimming: 8 bases; junction bases outside the gene matches: 4. The CDR3 is CASSFSGSGTQYF. The DNA of the CDR3 is TGTGCCAGCAGCTTCAGCGGGAGTGGTACGCAGTATTTT.

The sample holds a few counts of this clone. The rearrangement uses TRBV4-2 and TRBJ1-2; D may be TRBD1 (5 bases). This CDR3 contains 17 residues. Germline assignment: CDR1 LGHNA and CDR2 YNFKEQ. Trimming left V 0 bases short and J 7 bases short, with 21 bases between. CDR3 loop: CASSQDEGLGQGRGYTF. The CDR3 coding sequence is TGTGCCAGCAGCCAAGATGAAGGTTTAGGGCAGGGTCGTGGCTACACCTTC.

This chain connects TRBV5-4 to TRBJ2-6, with D perhaps matching TRBD1 (6 bases). V shed 2 bases and J shed 0 bases, with 12 bases lying between them. The germline V gene has CDR1 SGHNT and CDR2 YYREEE (reference sequence). The CDR3 runs 17 residues. The CDR3: CASSFGTGFSGANVLTF. Here the CDR3 DNA reads TGTGCCAGCAGCTTTGGAACAGGGTTCTCTGGGGCCAACGTCCTGACTTTC.